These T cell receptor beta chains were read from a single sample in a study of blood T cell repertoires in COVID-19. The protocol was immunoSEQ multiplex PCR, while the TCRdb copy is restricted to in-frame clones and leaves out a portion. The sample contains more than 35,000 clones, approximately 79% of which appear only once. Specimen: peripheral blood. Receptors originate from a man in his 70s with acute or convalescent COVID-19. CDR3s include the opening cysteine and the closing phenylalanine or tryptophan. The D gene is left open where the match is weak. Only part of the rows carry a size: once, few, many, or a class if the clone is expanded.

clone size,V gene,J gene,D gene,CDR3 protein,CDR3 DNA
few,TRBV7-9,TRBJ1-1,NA,CASTSRRDELNTEAFF,TGTGCCAGCACCTCGAGGAGGGACGAACTGAACACTGAAGCTTTCTTT
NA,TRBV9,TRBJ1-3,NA,CASSVAPGISGNTIYF,TGTGCCAGCAGCGTAGCTCCCGGGATCTCTGGAAACACCATATATTTT
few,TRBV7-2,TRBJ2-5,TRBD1,CASSGTGARETQYF,TGTGCCAGCAGCGGGACAGGGGCAAGAGAGACCCAGTACTTC
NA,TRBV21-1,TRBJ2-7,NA,CASSKERAGGGECEQYF,TGTGCCAGCAGCAAAGAGAGGGCGGGAGGTGGGGAATGCGAGCAGTACTTC
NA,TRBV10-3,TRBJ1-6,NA,CAISREQNSPLHF,TGTGCCATCAGTCGGGAGCAAAATTCACCCCTCCACTTT
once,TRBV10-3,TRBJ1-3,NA,CAISEGGFSGNTIYF,TGTGCCATCTCCGAGGGGGGGTTCTCTGGAAACACCATATATTTT
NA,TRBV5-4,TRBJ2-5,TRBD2,CASSPAGGGRGETQYF,TGTGCCAGCAGCCCGGCGGGCGGGGGGCGCGGTGAGACCCAGTACTTC
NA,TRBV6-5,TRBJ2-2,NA,CASTRKGEAGELFF,TGTGCCAGCACCAGAAAAGGGGAGGCCGGGGAGCTGTTTTTT
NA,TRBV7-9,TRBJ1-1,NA,CASSLEKGGTEAFF,TGTGCCAGCAGCTTAGAAAAAGGGGGCACTGAAGCTTTCTTT
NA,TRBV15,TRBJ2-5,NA,CATSPRRGTAETQYF,TGTGCCACCAGCCCCCGCCGGGGGACAGCAGAGACCCAGTACTTC
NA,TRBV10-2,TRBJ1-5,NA,CASKGADNQPQHF,TGCGCCAGCAAAGGGGCCGACAATCAGCCCCAGCATTTT
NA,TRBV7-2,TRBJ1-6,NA,CASSFGYNSPLHF,TGTGCCAGCAGCTTCGGCTATAATTCACCCCTCCACTTT
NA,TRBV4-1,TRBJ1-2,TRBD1,CASSPRQGASDYGYTF,TGCGCCAGCAGCCCCCGACAGGGGGCATCGGACTATGGCTACACCTTC
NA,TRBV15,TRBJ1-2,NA,CATSRDLDTKTRGYTF,TGTGCCACCAGCAGAGATTTGGACACAAAAACGCGCGGCTACACCTTC
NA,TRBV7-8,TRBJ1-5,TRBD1,CASSPGGTNQPQHF,TGTGCCAGCAGCCCAGGGGGTACCAATCAGCCCCAGCATTTT
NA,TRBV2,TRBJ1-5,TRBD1,CASSGTGISNQPQHF,TGTGCCAGCAGTGGGACAGGGATCAGCAATCAGCCCCAGCATTTT
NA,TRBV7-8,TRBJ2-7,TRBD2,CASSRRLADEQYF,TGTGCCAGCAGCCGACGACTAGCGGACGAGCAGTACTTC
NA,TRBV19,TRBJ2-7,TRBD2,CASSWAGTSGSYEQYF,TGTGCCAGTAGTTGGGCCGGGACTAGCGGATCCTACGAGCAGTACTTC
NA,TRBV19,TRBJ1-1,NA,CASSIDREFRAEAFF,TGTGCCAGTAGTATAGATAGGGAATTCAGGGCTGAAGCTTTCTTT
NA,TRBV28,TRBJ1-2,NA,CASSLEPGNYGYTF,TGTGCCAGCAGTTTGGAGCCTGGGAACTATGGCTACACCTTC
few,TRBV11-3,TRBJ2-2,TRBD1,CASSFGTGENTGELFF,TGTGCCAGCAGTTTCGGGACAGGGGAGAACACCGGGGAGCTGTTTTTT
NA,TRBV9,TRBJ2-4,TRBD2,CASASGELKNIQYF,TGTGCCAGCGCTAGCGGAGAGCTTAAAAACATTCAGTACTTC
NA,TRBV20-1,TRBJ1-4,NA,CSARVMEKLFF,TGCAGTGCTAGAGTTATGGAAAAACTGTTTTTT
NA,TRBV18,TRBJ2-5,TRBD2,CASSPPSGREGQETQYF,TGTGCCAGCTCACCACCGTCGGGGCGGGAGGGCCAAGAGACCCAGTACTTC
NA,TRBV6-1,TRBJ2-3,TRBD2,CASSERAGVADTQYF,TGTGCCAGCAGTGAACGGGCGGGAGTGGCAGATACGCAGTATTTT
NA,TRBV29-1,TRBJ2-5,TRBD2,CSVDSGRAPETQYF,TGCAGCGTAGATAGCGGGAGGGCCCCAGAGACCCAGTACTTC
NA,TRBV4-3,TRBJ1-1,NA,CASSRDGNTEAFF,TGCGCCAGCAGCCGAGACGGGAACACTGAAGCTTTCTTT
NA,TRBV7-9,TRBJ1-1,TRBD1,CASSQGQGSTEAFF,TGTGCCAGCAGCCAGGGACAGGGATCCACTGAAGCTTTCTTT
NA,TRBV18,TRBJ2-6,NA,CASSSGSGANVLTF,TGTGCCAGCTCGTCCGGCTCTGGGGCCAACGTCCTGACTTTC
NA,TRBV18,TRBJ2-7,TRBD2,CASFPGLAGAYEQYF,TGTGCCAGCTTCCCGGGACTAGCGGGAGCTTACGAGCAGTACTTC
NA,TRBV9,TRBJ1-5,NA,CASSAGVHSNQPQHF,TGTGCCAGCAGCGCAGGGGTTCATAGCAATCAGCCCCAGCATTTT
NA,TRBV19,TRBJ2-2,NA,CASRAAGHTNTGELFF,TGTGCCAGTAGGGCAGCGGGACATACGAACACCGGGGAGCTGTTTTTT
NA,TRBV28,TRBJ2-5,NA,CASSWSGLQETQYF,TGTGCCAGCAGTTGGAGCGGCCTCCAAGAGACCCAGTACTTC
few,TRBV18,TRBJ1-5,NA,CASSPAQGQPQHF,TGTGCCAGCTCACCCGCCCAGGGGCAGCCCCAGCATTTT
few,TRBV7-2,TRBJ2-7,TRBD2,CASSLASGNPYEQYF,TGTGCCAGCAGCTTGGCTAGCGGGAATCCCTACGAGCAGTACTTC
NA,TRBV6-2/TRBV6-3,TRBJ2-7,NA,CASSYDSLSSYEQYF,TGTGCCAGCAGTTACGACTCATTGAGCTCCTACGAGCAGTACTTC
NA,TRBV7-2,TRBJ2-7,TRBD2,CASSLVALADAFDF,TGTGCCAGCAGCTTAGTGGCACTAGCGGACGCGTTTGATTTC
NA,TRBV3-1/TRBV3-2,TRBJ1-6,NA,CASSPPNSPLHF,TGTGCCAGCAGCCCTCCCAATTCACCCCTCCACTTT
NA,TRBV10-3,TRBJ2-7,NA,CAISERTATDEQYF,TGTGCCATCAGTGAGAGGACAGCCACCGACGAGCAGTACTTC
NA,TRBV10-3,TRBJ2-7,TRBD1,CAIRTGGEQYF,TGTGCCATCAGGACAGGGGGCGAGCAGTACTTC
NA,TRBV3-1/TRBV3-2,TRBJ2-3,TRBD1,CASSPPGTGVSDTQYF,TGTGCCAGCAGCCCGCCCGGGACAGGGGTAAGCGATACGCAGTATTTT
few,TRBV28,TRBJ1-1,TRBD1,CASSPNRGRAFF,TGTGCCAGCAGTCCCAACAGGGGCAGAGCTTTCTTT
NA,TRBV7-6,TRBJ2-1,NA,CASSLGTRNHEQFF,TGTGCCAGCAGCTTAGGTACTCGCAACCATGAGCAGTTCTTC
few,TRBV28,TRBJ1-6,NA,CASSHDRNSPLHF,TGTGCCAGCAGTCATGACAGAAATTCACCCCTCCACTTT
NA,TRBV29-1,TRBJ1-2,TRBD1,CSVADRLAYGYTF,TGCAGCGTTGCGGACAGGTTGGCTTATGGCTACACCTTC
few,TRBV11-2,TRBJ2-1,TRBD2,CASSLDLGGRVDEQFF,TGTGCCAGCAGCTTAGATCTAGGTGGGAGGGTAGATGAGCAGTTCTTC
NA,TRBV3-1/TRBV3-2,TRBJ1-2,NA,CASSHPSAAYGYTF,TGTGCCAGCAGCCACCCCTCAGCAGCGTATGGCTACACCTTC
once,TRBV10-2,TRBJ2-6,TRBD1,CASSPGQTTWGANVLTF,TGCGCCAGCAGTCCGGGACAGACAACTTGGGGGGCCAACGTCCTGACTTTC
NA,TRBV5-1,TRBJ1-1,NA,CASSWRLNTEAFF,TGCGCCAGCAGCTGGCGGCTGAACACTGAAGCTTTCTTT
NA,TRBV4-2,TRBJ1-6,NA,CASSQKAGLGKEPLHF,TGTGCCAGCAGCCAAAAAGCAGGCCTGGGCAAGGAACCCCTCCACTTT
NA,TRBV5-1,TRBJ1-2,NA,CASSFAGTNYGYTF,TGCGCCAGCAGCTTTGCGGGAACTAACTATGGCTACACCTTC
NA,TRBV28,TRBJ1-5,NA,CASNQGFLRPQHF,TGTGCCAGCAACCAGGGGTTTTTGAGGCCCCAGCATTTT
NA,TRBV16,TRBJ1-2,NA,CASSPAGDGYTF,TGTGCCAGCAGCCCAGCAGGGGATGGCTACACCTTC
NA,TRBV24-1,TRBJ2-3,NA,CATSDSRRADTQYF,TGTGCCACCAGCGACAGTAGAAGGGCAGATACGCAGTATTTT
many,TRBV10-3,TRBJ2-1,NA,CAISGLEREQFF,TGTGCCATCAGTGGCCTAGAGCGGGAGCAGTTCTTC
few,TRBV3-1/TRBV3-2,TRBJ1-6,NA,CASSQVEGNSPLHF,TGTGCCAGCAGCCAAGTCGAGGGAAATTCACCCCTCCACTTT
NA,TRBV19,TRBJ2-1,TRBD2,CASSRKAGDYYEQFF,TGTGCCAGTAGTAGAAAAGCGGGAGATTACTATGAGCAGTTCTTC